A single sample is the source of the 25 T cell receptor beta chains below, sequenced in a study of response to subunit inactivated influenza vaccine. In TCRdb, the RT-PCR reads were re-called with MiXCR into one record per CDR3 protein. The sample comprises fewer than 750,000 distinct CDR3 sequences, less than 15% of which are singletons, and around 10% rests with the top ten. The specimen comprised PBMCs from blood, sampled 11 to 12 days after vaccination. The receptor set was obtained from a man aged 50 to 60 who received an inactivated influenza vaccine.

This chain joins TRBV7-9 and TRBJ2-1; D may be TRBD2 (5 bases). V was clipped by 4 bases and J by 4 bases, with 20 bases between them. This CDR3 spans 17 amino acids. Germline V CDR1 and CDR2: SEHNR, FQNEAQ (reference sequence). CDR3 loop: CASSSPTRGSRYNEQFF. In DNA, the CDR3 is TGTGCCAGCAGCTCCCCCACTCGGGGATCCCGTTACAATGAGCAGTTCTTC.

This clonotype was recorded many times. The V call is TRBV5-1, the J call TRBJ2-1; 10 nucleotides match TRBD1. There are 15 residues in the CDR3. Germline V lookup: CDR1 SGHRS, CDR2 YFSETQ. V lost 3 bases and J lost 8; bases outside the gene matches: 8. This chain's CDR3 is CASSSGQGLVDEQFF. CDR3 DNA: TGCGCCAGCAGCTCGGGACAGGGGTTGGTGGATGAGCAGTTCTTC.

This chain uses TRBV4-2 with TRBJ2-3; 8 bases agree with TRBD2. Germline CDR1 reads LGHNA; CDR2 reads YNFKEQ. CDR3 length: 17 residues. V lost 4 bases to trimming and J lost 2 bases; unmatched junction nucleotides: 11. This CDR3 reads CASSPLSSGEVTDTQYF. In nucleotides, the CDR3 is TGTGCCAGCAGCCCCTTGAGTAGCGGGGAGGTCACAGATACGCAGTATTTT.

The V and J genes are TRBV5-1 and TRBJ1-5; D might be TRBD1 (6 bases). Trimming took off 1 base at V and 9 bases at J, with 14 bases between the two ends. CDR3 size: 14 residues. Germline V gene data show CDR1 as SGHRS and CDR2 as YFSETQ. The DNA for the CDR3 is TGCGCCAGCAGCTTGACAGGGATCCGAAGGCCCCAGCATTTT. It translates to CASSLTGIRRPQHF.

The rearrangement links TRBV6-2 or TRBV6-3 to TRBJ2-7; 10 nucleotides line up with TRBD2. J lost 0 bases, V lost 4 bases, and 12 bases had no gene match. The CDR3 spans 18 residues. The germline V gene encodes CDR1 MNHEY and CDR2 SVGEGT. The CDR3 spells CASSFSLAGALNSYEQYF. The CDR3 DNA reads TGTGCCAGCAGTTTCTCGCTAGCGGGAGCCCTAAACTCCTACGAGCAGTACTTC.

This chain joins TRBV6-5 and TRBJ2-3; 7 bases align to TRBD1. V trimming: 2 bases; J trimming: 2 bases; junction bases outside the gene matches: 13. The germline CDR1 and CDR2 sequences are MNHEY and SVGAGI. The CDR3 loop spans 18 amino acids. CDR3: CASSYELGMDRSTDTQYF. The CDR3 bases are TGTGCCAGCAGTTACGAGCTGGGAATGGACAGGTCCACAGATACGCAGTATTTT.

This clonotype was counted between two and nine times. The J gene is TRBJ1-6, the V gene TRBV10-3, with 7 bases matching TRBD1. The CDR3 length is 14 residues. Germline assignment: CDR1 ENHRY and CDR2 SYGVKD. Trimming removed 6 bases from V and 9 bases from J; junction bases left unmatched: 8. CDR3 coding DNA: TGTGCCATCAGGCCTGACAGGGTTGGTTCACCCCTCCACTTT. This codes for CAIRPDRVGSPLHF.

This clonotype was seen a handful of times. J is TRBJ2-5 and V is TRBV12-3 or TRBV12-4, with a possible D match to TRBD1 (5 bases). The V and J ends lost 5 bases and 4 bases respectively, with 11 bases between them. CDR3 length: 13 amino acids. Here the CDR3 DNA reads TGTGCCAGCAGTCCAGGGTTTGTAGAGACCCAGTACTTC. Protein: CASSPGFVETQYF.

This clonotype was recorded a few times. This chain joins TRBV30 and TRBJ2-7; no reliable D call. The V gene's germline CDR1 is GTSNPN and CDR2 SVGIG (reference sequence). V lost 2 bases, J lost 6 bases, and 23 bases lay in between. The CDR3 covers 16 residues. The CDR3 protein is CAWSLQPGQTGGEQYF. The CDR3 DNA reads as TGTGCCTGGAGTTTACAACCCGGGCAGACGGGCGGCGAGCAGTACTTC.

This clonotype was counted between two and nine times. The rearrangement joins TRBV5-1 to TRBJ2-2, with D tentatively TRBD1 or TRBD2 (5 bases each). From germline, CDR1 is SGHRS and CDR2 YFSETQ. Trimming shortened V by 3 bases and J by 1 base, and 10 bases separated the two germline ends. The CDR3 is 15 residues long. The CDR3 sequence: CASSSPGRNTGELFF. CDR3 DNA: TGCGCCAGCAGCTCCCCGGGACGGAACACCGGGGAGCTGTTTTTT. The variable domain in full, completed from reference TRBV5-1 and TRBJ2-2, reads KAGVTQTPRYLIKTRGQQVTLSCSPISGHRSVSWYQQTPGQGLQFLFEYFSETQRNKGNFPGRFSGRQFSNSRSEMNVSTLELGDSALYLCASSSPGRNTGELFFGEGSRLTVL.

This clonotype was seen only a few times. The chain uses TRBV7-9 and TRBJ2-5; maybe TRBD1 (6 bases). V lost 5 bases and J 5 bases, leaving 15 bases between the germline ends. Germline CDR1 SEHNR, CDR2 FQNEAQ (reference sequence). This CDR3 contains 14 residues. The CDR3 region is CASSQGNGWETQYF. CDR3 nucleotide sequence: TGTGCCAGCAGCCAGGGGAATGGTTGGGAGACCCAGTACTTC.

This clonotype was detected only a few times. The chain is built from TRBV5-1 and TRBJ2-7; D is possibly TRBD1 (6 bases). The germline gives CDR1 SGHRS, CDR2 YFSETQ. V was trimmed by 2 bases and J by 3 bases, leaving 15 bases between them. CDR3 size: 15 residues. For the CDR3, the DNA is TGCGCCAGCAGCTTACATCCGGGACAAGACTACGAGCAGTACTTC. Translated: CASSLHPGQDYEQYF.

This clonotype was seen a handful of times. CDR3 coding DNA: TGTGCCAGACGTGTGGGGTACGAGCAGTACTTC. This gives the protein CARRVGYEQYF. V is TRBV2 and J is TRBJ2-7; D gene unclear. Trimming cost V 9 bases and J 4 bases, with 10 bases left between them. Germline V gene data show CDR1 as SNHLY and CDR2 as FYNNEI. This CDR3 contains 11 residues.

This clonotype has a count of ten or more. V is TRBV20-1 and J is TRBJ2-7; unclear D gene. V gave up 3 bases and J gave up 3 bases, with 6 bases separating them. There are 11 residues in the CDR3. Per the germline V gene, CDR1 is DFQATT and CDR2 is SNEGSKA (reference sequence). CDR3 loop: CSASGGYEQYF. In DNA form, the CDR3 reads TGCAGTGCTAGTGGCGGCTACGAGCAGTACTTC.

This clonotype was counted between two and nine times. The V call is TRBV11-2, the J call TRBJ2-3; TRBD2 might be the D (5 bases). This CDR3 spans 14 amino acids. Germline V gives CDR1 SGHAT, CDR2 FQNNGV. Trimming removed 5 bases from V and 6 bases from J, with 15 bases in between. CDR3 amino acids: CASSRRGSSDTQYF. The CDR3 bases are TGTGCCAGCAGCCGCCGCGGGTCCTCGGATACGCAGTATTTT.

This clonotype came up a few times. One end of the junction varies from germline; a read error may be responsible. The chain couples TRBV12-5 to TRBJ2-3; TRBD1 is a possible D gene (6 bases). The germline CDR1 and CDR2 sequences are LGHNT and FRNRAP. The CDR3 is 13 amino acids. CDR3 sequence: CASGLGDTWTQYF. Written as DNA, the CDR3 is TGTGCTAGTGGGTTGGGGGACACATGGACGCAGTATTTT.

This rearrangement joins TRBV11-2 to TRBJ2-1; 9 nucleotides match TRBD2. CDR1 SGHAT and CDR2 FQNNGV come from the germline V gene. This CDR3 region has 15 residues. Trimming took 2 bases from V and 5 from J; bases not matched to a gene: 4. In nucleotides, the CDR3 is TGTGCCAGCAGCTTATCTAGCGGGATACACAATGAGCAGTTCTTC. The encoded protein is CASSLSSGIHNEQFF.

V and J are TRBV6-1 and TRBJ2-2; a weak D match, TRBD1 (5 bases). The CDR3 totals 15 residues. CDR1 is MNHNS, CDR2 SASEGT, per germline. V lost 4 bases and J lost 0, with 9 bases in between. CDR3 DNA sequence: TGTGCCAGCAGTGTTCCCAGGGCGAACACCGGGGAGCTGTTTTTT. The encoded protein is CASSVPRANTGELFF.

The chain joins TRBV7-2 to TRBJ1-5; D is unresolved. V dropped 5 bases and J dropped 3 bases, with 11 bases sitting between them. Germline lookup yields CDR1 SGHTA and CDR2 FQGNSA. CDR3 length: 14 amino acids. CDR3 region: CASSPARINQPQHF. CDR3 nucleotide sequence: TGTGCCAGCAGCCCCGCACGGATCAATCAGCCCCAGCATTTT.

This clonotype was found a few times. The chain recombines TRBV29-1 with TRBJ2-7; D is perhaps TRBD1 (6 bases). This CDR3 has 11 residues. Trimming stripped 6 bases from V and 0 bases from J, with 6 bases between. Germline V gene lookup returns CDR1 SQVTM and CDR2 ANQGSEA. CDR3 protein: CSVRGSYEQYF. In DNA, the CDR3 is TGCAGCGTCAGGGGCTCCTACGAGCAGTACTTC.

The J gene is TRBJ2-2, the V gene TRBV7-2; D gene ambiguous. CDR1 and CDR2 from the germline V gene are SGHTA and FQGNSA. V was shortened by 1 base and J by 6 bases, with 12 bases between the two germline ends. The CDR3 has 15 amino acids. The CDR3 bases are TGTGCCAGCAGCTTAGACCGGGTTGCTTCCGGGGAGCTGTTTTTT. Amino acid sequence: CASSLDRVASGELFF.

The chain employs TRBV12-3 or TRBV12-4 and TRBJ1-6; TRBD1 is a possible D gene (5 bases). The CDR3 runs 15 residues. Trimming took off 5 bases at V and 6 bases at J, with 14 bases between the two ends. The DNA for the CDR3 is TGTGCCAGCAGTGACAGCGCAGAGCTTAATTCACCCCTCCACTTT. Encoded protein: CASSDSAELNSPLHF.

This clonotype was seen only a few times. This chain connects TRBV19 to TRBJ2-1, with no clear D. Trimming took 5 bases from V and 0 from J, leaving 23 bases between them. Per germline, CDR1 LNHDA and CDR2 SQIVND (reference sequence). CDR3 length equals 19 residues. The CDR3 loop reads CASSRSLVGVASSYNEQFF. DNA of the CDR3: TGTGCCAGTAGTCGTTCGTTAGTTGGGGTCGCGAGCTCCTACAATGAGCAGTTCTTC.

This clonotype was detected a few times. The chain combines TRBV20-1 with TRBJ2-5; 12 bases are a match to TRBD2. Germline V gives CDR1 DFQATT, CDR2 SNEGSKA (reference sequence). Trimming took 2 bases from V and 1 from J; bases not matched to a gene: 5. This CDR3 has 16 amino acids. The CDR3 DNA reads TGCAGTGCTAGAAGCGCTAGCGGGGGGGTCCAAGAGACCCAGTACTTC. It translates to CSARSASGGVQETQYF.

The rearrangement joins TRBV18 to TRBJ2-7; tentative D call: TRBD1 (5 bases). Per the germline V gene, CDR1 is KGHSH and CDR2 is LQKENI. The V gene lost 3 bases and the J gene lost 0 bases, with 6 bases spanning the gap. The CDR3 is 13 amino acids. The CDR3 nucleotides read TGTGCCAGCTCACCGGACATCTCCTACGAGCAGTACTTC. Amino acid sequence: CASSPDISYEQYF. The whole variable domain, remainder taken from reference TRBV18 and TRBJ2-7, is NAGVMQNPRHLVRRRGQEARLRCSPMKGHSHVYWYRQLPEEGLKFMVYLQKENIIDESGMPKERFSAEFPKEGPSILRIQQVVRGDSAAYFCASSPDISYEQYFGPGTRLTVT.